The entry below gives a single T cell receptor beta chain sequence along with its context. Libraries were prepared by immunoSEQ multiplex PCR; TCRdb keeps only in-frame clonotypes and omits some of them. Altogether 150,000 to 200,000 clones are present, around four fifths being singletons, with the ten largest covering roughly 8.8%. These data come from a study of blood T cell repertoires in COVID-19. The overall study: T cells, B-cell-depleted T cells, or PBMCs supplied cDNA or gDNA.

From germline, CDR1 is LGHDT and CDR2 YNNKEL (reference sequence). The CDR3 runs 13 residues. V was pared by 2 bases and J by 8 bases, with 12 bases between. V gene TRBV3-1 (or the pseudogene TRBV3-2) combines with J gene TRBJ1-2, with TRBD1 as a possible D gene (5 bases). The receptor was derived from a woman older than 75 with COVID-19, enrolled during active disease. The sequenced material came from peripheral blood. The CDR3 DNA reads TGTGCCAGCAGCCAACGAACAGGATACGGCTACACCTTC. It translates to CASSQRTGYGYTF.